One and the same sample provided the 5 T cell receptor beta chains below, sequenced in a study of blood T cell repertoires in COVID-19. Clones were read by immunoSEQ multiplex PCR, and TCRdb kept only the in-frame ones, dropping some. The sample consists of about 310,000 clones, about 87% of them appearing once. The specimen sequenced was peripheral blood. The receptors shown here come from a man aged 65 to 79 with acute or convalescent COVID-19.

The rearrangement links TRBV6-1 to TRBJ1-4; D is uncertain. V was pared by 4 bases and J by 6 bases, with 12 bases between. From germline, CDR1 is MNHNS and CDR2 SASEGT. The CDR3 extends over 14 amino acids. The CDR3 loop reads CASSGVPGDEKLFF. The CDR3 DNA is TGTGCCAGCAGTGGGGTCCCGGGTGATGAAAAACTGTTTTTT.

The chain employs TRBV10-1 and TRBJ2-3; 14 positions agree with TRBD2. After removal of 6 bases from V and 2 bases from J, the junction contained 7 bases not matched to a gene. CDR1 and CDR2 (germline): WNHNN, SYGVQD (reference sequence). The CDR3 consists of 17 residues. For the CDR3, the DNA is TGCGCCAGCAGGGTTGGACTAGCGGGAGGTTACACAGATACGCAGTATTTT. Amino acid sequence: CASRVGLAGGYTDTQYF.

The chain joins TRBV10-3 to TRBJ1-1, with 7 bases aligning to TRBD1. CDR3 size: 13 residues. The V segment lost 10 bases and the J segment 11 bases; nucleotides outside the gene matches: 16. The germline V gene encodes CDR1 ENHRY and CDR2 SYGVKD. The CDR3, as DNA: TGTGCCACCAACCGGGACAGAGGACGTGTGGCTTTCTTT. Translation: CATNRDRGRVAFF.

The CDR3 spells CASSSTGVRMDQPQHF. DNA of the CDR3: TGTGCCAGCAGCAGTACAGGGGTCAGGATGGATCAGCCCCAGCATTTT. The V call is TRBV21-1, the J call TRBJ1-5; the table gives TRBD1 as D, unverified against the DNA. TRBV21-1 is a listed pseudogene. This CDR3 contains 16 residues.

Details on this clone: The junction departs from germline at one end; a sequencing error may be responsible. DNA for the CDR3: TGTGCCAGCAGCCTCTCTACCCGGAGTGGGGAGGCAAACTTC. Amino acids: CASSLSTRSGEANF. This chain connects TRBV3-1 (or the pseudogene TRBV3-2) to TRBJ2-5; possibly TRBD2 for D (6 bases). CDR3 length equals 14 residues. Looked up from germline, CDR1 is LGHDT and CDR2 is YNNKEL (reference sequence).